The sequence of this T cell receptor beta chain was determined in a study of cytomegalovirus exposure and HLA in healthy donors. Study as a whole: The roughly 120 validation repertoires, a later analysis reported, used the same platform as the approximately 700 first-cohort repertoires. Study outcomes and limitations: Testing in vitro showed three CMV-associated chains specific for CMV antigens. According to reports, the classifier identified cytomegalovirus status with high specificity and sensitivity. A later analysis found first-cohort TCR clusters tended to co-occur in the roughly 120 validation repertoires.

The CDR3 runs 17 residues. Losses at the gene ends were 0 bases for V and 0 bases for J; bases not matched to a gene: 7. Germline assignment: CDR1 LNHNV and CDR2 YYDKDF (reference sequence). Comment on this clone: What it binds is not known.

Produced via immunoSEQ multiplex PCR; TCRdb's table is partial and in-frame only. The data contain about 97,000 clones, over 85% of them seen just once; the ten biggest clones take up roughly 0.89%. Sequences were obtained from PBMCs. V is TRBV15 and J is TRBJ1-1, with TRBD1 identical over 7 bases. This sequence was found in a woman aged 18-29 years in good health and CMV-seronegative. The CDR3 region has the DNA TGTGCCACCAGCAGAGAATACGGGACAGACATGAACACTGAAGCTTTCTTT. It encodes CATSREYGTDMNTEAFF. Together with reference TRBV15 and TRBJ1-1, the CDR3 gives the full variable domain: DAMVIQNPRYQVTQFGKPVTLSCSQTLNHNVMYWYQQKSSQAPKLLFHYYDKDFNNEADTPDNFQSRRPNTSFCFLDIRSPGLGDTAMYLCATSREYGTDMNTEAFFGQGTRLTVV.